The next 22 T cell receptor beta chains were all read from a single sample in a study of CXCR3-negative and CXCR3-positive naive CD8 T cells. Their specific antigens are unknown. The authors prepared UMI-labeled TRB cDNA libraries by 5' RACE. TCRdb reprocessed the 5' RACE reads and stores each CDR3 protein as one record, lacking DNA. This sample's table reports tens of thousands of distinct CDR3 sequences. Study-wide findings and caveats: CXCR3-expressing naive cells carried TRB CDR3s more hydrophobic than those of CXCR3-negative naive cells.

Material: naive CXCR3+ CD8+ T cells from blood. Subset reported: CD45RO-CCR7+CD27+CD95- naive CD8+ T cells expressing CXCR3 (TNR3+). The receptor source for this set is a human donor in good health. Some clones in this sample may be carry-over from other donors' samples.

The chain is built from TRBV2 and TRBJ2-3; TCRdb calls TRBD2, which cannot be checked without DNA. Germline V gene data show CDR1 as SNHLY and CDR2 as FYNNEI. The CDR3 has 16 residues. The CDR3 protein is CASSEEAAGEEDTQYF.

The CDR3: CASSLAGAAQPQHF. J is TRBJ1-5 and V is TRBV12-3 or TRBV12-4. This CDR3 has 14 amino acids.

This rearrangement joins TRBV7-9 to TRBJ2-7; TCRdb names TRBD2, which stays unverified in the absence of DNA. CDR1 is SEHNR, CDR2 FQNEAQ, per germline (reference sequence). The CDR3 has 17 amino acids. The CDR3 reads CASSSRGGLADYYEQYF.

The chain has TRBV29-1 and TRBJ2-7. The CDR3 is 13 residues long. Germline loops: CDR1 SQVTM, CDR2 ANQGSEA. This CDR3 reads CSVEGQNSYEQYF.

The chain carries TRBV5-5 and TRBJ1-3; TCRdb lists TRBD1, though no DNA is available to test this call. Germline V lookup: CDR1 SGHKS, CDR2 YYEKEE (reference sequence). This CDR3 region has 15 residues. Here the CDR3 reads CASTGQVISGNTIYF.

J is TRBJ2-3 and V is TRBV7-6; the D call of TRBD1 rests on TCRdb alone, since no DNA is present to check it. Germline V gives CDR1 SGHVS, CDR2 FNYEAQ. The CDR3 runs to 16 residues. CDR3 residues: CASSPLPGRNTDTQYF.

The chain recombines TRBV10-3 with TRBJ1-1. Germline assignment: CDR1 ENHRY and CDR2 SYGVKD. This CDR3 spans 15 amino acids. The CDR3 here is CAISESGGWNTEAFF.

The chain carries TRBV9 and TRBJ2-5; no DNA is available, so the TRBD1 call from TCRdb remains unchecked. This CDR3 is built from 16 residues. Germline CDR1 SGDLS, CDR2 YYNGEE. CDR3: CASSGGGSGYQETQYF.

The V gene is TRBV28, the J gene TRBJ1-3. Germline V gives CDR1 MDHEN, CDR2 SYDVKM. This CDR3 is 14 amino acids long. The CDR3 loop is CASSLGVVGNTIYF.

This chain joins TRBV7-3 and TRBJ1-1; no DNA is available, so the TRBD1 call from TCRdb remains unchecked. Looked up from germline, CDR1 is SGHTA and CDR2 is FQGTGA. The CDR3 loop spans 14 amino acids. This CDR3 is CASSAGTENTEAFF.

V usage is TRBV3-1 and J usage is TRBJ1-1; no DNA is available, so the TRBD1 call from TCRdb remains unchecked. Germline loops: CDR1 LGHDT, CDR2 YNNKEL (reference sequence). This CDR3 has 14 amino acids. CDR3 loop: CASSTRQGGTEAFF.

This chain uses TRBV4-3 with TRBJ2-1; TCRdb gives TRBD1 as the D gene, but with no DNA this cannot be confirmed. There are 14 residues in the CDR3. CDR1 is LGHNA, CDR2 YSLEER, per germline. The CDR3 region is CASSLEGAYNEQFF.

V usage is TRBV11-1 and J usage is TRBJ2-7; the D call from TCRdb, TRBD2, cannot be confirmed without DNA. This CDR3 has 15 residues. CDR1 SGHAT and CDR2 FQDESV come from the germline V gene (reference sequence). CDR3 in amino acids: CASSLGTSGHYEQYF.

This chain uses TRBV28 with TRBJ2-7; TCRdb names TRBD1, which stays unverified in the absence of DNA. The germline V gene has CDR1 MDHEN and CDR2 SYDVKM. The CDR3 sequence is 13 residues long. The CDR3 sequence: CASLRDRGCSRYF.

This chain joins TRBV29-1 and TRBJ2-1. Per germline, CDR1 SQVTM and CDR2 ANQGSEA. The CDR3 length is 11 residues. This chain's CDR3 is CSAVLHNEQFF.

This chain uses TRBV12-3 or TRBV12-4 with TRBJ2-7; the TCRdb call, TRBD1, lacks DNA for checking. The CDR3 runs to 13 residues. The CDR3 here is CASTTTGAYEQYF.

The CDR3 loop reads CASSFPGAGSYEQYF. The chain has TRBV28 and TRBJ2-7; TCRdb's D call of TRBD1 is untestable without DNA. This CDR3 is 15 amino acids long. Germline CDR1 reads MDHEN; CDR2 reads SYDVKM. Drawing the rest from reference TRBV28 and TRBJ2-7, the complete variable domain is DVKVTQSSRYLVKRTGEKVFLECVQDMDHENMFWYRQDPGLGLRLIYFSYDVKMKEKGDIPEGYSVSREKKERFSLILESASTNQTSMYLCASSFPGAGSYEQYFGPGTRLTVT.

The chain links TRBV28 to TRBJ2-7; the D call of TRBD1 rests on TCRdb alone, since no DNA is present to check it. CDR3 length: 14 amino acids. Per germline, CDR1 MDHEN and CDR2 SYDVKM. The CDR3 is CASSLPGIWYEQYF.

This CDR3 reads CASSPGQGKGEQYF. V usage is TRBV4-1 and J usage is TRBJ2-7; TCRdb calls TRBD1, which cannot be checked without DNA. The CDR3 has 14 amino acids. CDR1 and CDR2 from the germline V gene are MGHRA and YSYEKL.

The chain carries TRBV15 and TRBJ1-6; TCRdb proposes TRBD1, but this gene call is untestable without DNA. Looked up from germline, CDR1 is LNHNV and CDR2 is YYDKDF (reference sequence). The CDR3 totals 15 residues. The CDR3 sequence is CATSRWTENNSPLHF.

This chain joins TRBV7-6 and TRBJ2-7; TCRdb calls TRBD1, which cannot be checked without DNA. Germline lookup yields CDR1 SGHVS and CDR2 FNYEAQ. The CDR3 has 16 amino acids. The CDR3: CASSADRQGRGYEQYF.

The chain carries TRBV4-3 and TRBJ2-7. CDR1 is LGHNA and CDR2 is YSLEER in the germline V gene. The CDR3 contains 14 residues. CDR3 sequence: CASSQDGLSYEQYF.